These 23 T cell receptor beta chains were sequenced from one sample in a study of blood T cell repertoires in COVID-19. Produced via immunoSEQ multiplex PCR; TCRdb's table is partial and in-frame only. Among around 100,000 clones listed, just over 90% were seen once. Sequenced: peripheral blood. The source of these receptors is a man aged 50 to 60 with acute or convalescent COVID-19.

The chain has TRBV7-8 and TRBJ1-6; a weak D match, TRBD1 (6 bases). Trimming removed 8 bases at V and 7 bases at J, with 21 bases between. The CDR3 loop spans 16 amino acids. Germline V gene lookup returns CDR1 SGHVS and CDR2 FQNEAQ. CDR3: CASQAGLQGPNSPLHF. The CDR3 bases are TGTGCCAGCCAGGCTGGTCTGCAGGGGCCAAATTCACCCCTCCACTTT.

In this sample, this clone turned up once. J is TRBJ2-4 and V is TRBV6-5; perhaps TRBD2 as D (6 bases). Germline-derived CDR1 and CDR2 are MNHEY and SVGAGI. Trimming took 4 bases from V and 3 from J, leaving 13 bases between them. The CDR3 has 15 amino acids. The CDR3 here is CASSSLGGGKNIQYF. CDR3 nucleotide sequence: TGTGCCAGCAGTTCGCTGGGGGGAGGCAAAAACATTCAGTACTTC.

The chain links TRBV29-1 to TRBJ1-2; 8 nucleotides match TRBD1. The CDR3 consists of 15 residues. Germline-derived CDR1 and CDR2 are SQVTM and ANQGSEA. J lost 2 bases, V lost 6 bases, and 11 bases had no gene match. The CDR3 loop reads CSVRSPTGGNYGYTF. CDR3 in DNA: TGCAGCGTCCGATCCCCCACAGGGGGAAACTATGGCTACACCTTC.

V usage is TRBV29-1 and J usage is TRBJ2-1; TRBD2 aligns across 7 bases. This CDR3 spans 15 amino acids. CDR1 is SQVTM, CDR2 ANQGSEA, per germline. With 5 bases clipped from V and 5 bases from J, the junction kept 12 bases outside the gene matches. The CDR3 is CSVTRGAGNNNEQFF. The CDR3 DNA reads TGCAGCGTTACCCGTGGAGCGGGGAATAACAATGAGCAGTTCTTC.

The rearrangement uses TRBV3-1 (or the pseudogene TRBV3-2) and TRBJ1-2; D not certain. Germline CDR1 and CDR2: LGHDT and YNNKEL (reference sequence). V was cut by 3 bases and J by 7 bases, with 12 bases left in between. CDR3 size: 13 residues. The CDR3 sequence is CASSHLGDTGYTF. CDR3 in DNA: TGTGCCAGCAGCCATCTCGGGGATACTGGCTACACCTTC.

The chain employs TRBV5-1 and TRBJ1-6, with 11 bases matching TRBD1. Trimming removed 5 bases from V and 9 bases from J; junction bases left unmatched: 4. Germline loops: CDR1 SGHRS, CDR2 YFSETQ. The CDR3 loop spans 14 amino acids. CDR3 protein: CASSMGQGGSPLHF. CDR3 DNA sequence: TGCGCCAGCAGTATGGGACAGGGGGGTTCACCCCTCCACTTT.

The rearrangement joins TRBV23-1 to TRBJ1-4; D not certain. TRBV23-1 is an open reading frame whose function is uncertain. The CDR3 loop spans 16 amino acids. V gave up 0 bases and J gave up 4 bases, with 12 bases separating them. CDR3 sequence: CASSQSTSTHNEKLFF. The CDR3 bases are TGCGCCAGCAGTCAATCAACGTCTACCCATAATGAAAAACTGTTTTTT.

The chain has TRBV19 and TRBJ2-1; 13 bases map to TRBD2. Germline V gene sequence: CDR1 LNHDA, CDR2 SQIVND (reference sequence). The CDR3 is made up of 20 amino acids. J gave up 1 base and V 0 bases, and 9 bases lay outside the gene matches. CDR3 bases: TGTGCCAGTAGTATAGACCGCAGCGGGACTAGCGGGAATTCCTACAATGAGCAGTTCTTC. Amino acid sequence: CASSIDRSGTSGNSYNEQFF.

This clone was detected once. The chain uses TRBV24-1 and TRBJ2-2; TRBD1 matches 7 bases. The CDR3 totals 17 residues. Germline V CDR1 and CDR2: KGHDR, SFDVKD. V lost 2 bases, J lost 1 base, and 6 bases stayed unmatched. This chain's CDR3 is CATSDWKGALNTGELFF. The CDR3 DNA is TGTGCCACCAGTGATTGGAAGGGGGCCTTGAACACCGGGGAGCTGTTTTTT.

This chain links TRBV5-1 with TRBJ1-1, with a weak D call TRBD1 (6 bases). The V gene lost 0 bases and the J gene lost 3 bases, with 6 bases spanning the gap. The length of the CDR3 is 13 residues. Per the germline V gene, CDR1 is SGHRS and CDR2 is YFSETQ. The CDR3 sequence is CASSLAGDTEAFF. The CDR3 DNA reads as TGCGCCAGCAGCTTGGCAGGGGACACTGAAGCTTTCTTT.

This clone was found once. The chain couples TRBV5-1 to TRBJ2-5; 10 bases line up with TRBD2. Per the germline V gene, CDR1 is SGHRS and CDR2 is YFSETQ. Unmatched junction bases numbered 6, after V lost 3 bases and J lost 1 base. The CDR3 has 16 residues. The CDR3 DNA follows: TGCGCCAGCAGCTCTGTAGCGGGAGGTCCCCAAGAGACCCAGTACTTC. Translation: CASSSVAGGPQETQYF. Full variable domain (missing parts from reference TRBV5-1 and TRBJ2-5): KAGVTQTPRYLIKTRGQQVTLSCSPISGHRSVSWYQQTPGQGLQFLFEYFSETQRNKGNFPGRFSGRQFSNSRSEMNVSTLELGDSALYLCASSSVAGGPQETQYFGPGTRLLVL.

The J gene is TRBJ1-1, the V gene TRBV6-4, with D perhaps matching TRBD1 (6 bases). The CDR3 extends over 13 amino acids. Trimming pared 4 bases from V and 7 bases from J, leaving 13 bases between. Per germline, CDR1 MRHNA and CDR2 SNTAGT. The DNA for the CDR3 is TGTGCCAGCAGTGTTGAGACAGGCGATGAAGCTTTCTTT. Protein product: CASSVETGDEAFF.

This clone has more than one count but fewer than ten. The chain is built from TRBV21-1 and TRBJ2-5; the table assigns TRBD1, which was not confirmed against the DNA. TRBV21-1 is listed as a pseudogene. CDR3 length: 18 amino acids. CDR3 DNA: TGTGCCAGCAGCAAAGAGGCGGCGGGACAGGGGGCTAAAGAGACCCAGTACTTC. Its translation: CASSKEAAGQGAKETQYF.

The CDR3 sequence: CASSSGLLTDTQYF. Here the CDR3 DNA reads TGTGCCAGCTCGTCGGGACTACTCACAGATACGCAGTATTTT. V and J are TRBV18 and TRBJ2-3; 7 bases match TRBD2. The CDR3 runs to 14 residues. Germline loops: CDR1 KGHSH, CDR2 LQKENI. J lost 2 bases, V lost 6 bases, and 5 bases had no gene match. Full variable domain (outside the CDR3, taken from reference TRBV18 and TRBJ2-3): NAGVMQNPRHLVRRRGQEARLRCSPMKGHSHVYWYRQLPEEGLKFMVYLQKENIIDESGMPKERFSAEFPKEGPSILRIQQVVRGDSAAYFCASSSGLLTDTQYFGPGTRLTVL.

The V and J genes are TRBV30 and TRBJ2-2; 8 bases line up with TRBD2. The germline gives CDR1 GTSNPN, CDR2 SVGIG (reference sequence). CDR3 length: 14 residues. The V and J ends lost 4 bases and 6 bases, in that order; junction bases with no gene match: 7. In DNA, the CDR3 is TGTGCCTGGACTTTCGGGAGGGGGGCCGGGGAGCTGTTTTTT. This sequence encodes CAWTFGRGAGELFF.

The chain combines TRBV2 with TRBJ1-1; D not resolved. CDR1 and CDR2 (germline): SNHLY, FYNNEI. The V end lost 3 bases, the J end lost 6 bases, and 17 bases lay between the germline ends. The length of the CDR3 is 15 residues. The CDR3 nucleotides are TGTGCCAGCAGTGAGGCCCTGGTCGGGATACCTGAAGCTTTCTTT. The encoded protein is CASSEALVGIPEAFF.

J is TRBJ2-7 and V is TRBV3-1 (or the pseudogene TRBV3-2); TRBD2 is a possible D gene (5 bases). V was clipped by 1 base and J by 6 bases, with 13 bases between them. Germline loops: CDR1 LGHDT, CDR2 YNNKEL (reference sequence). This CDR3 is 14 amino acids long. The CDR3 nucleotides are TGTGCCAGCAGCCAAGGTAGGCGGGTGCCCGAGCAGTACTTC. Amino acids: CASSQGRRVPEQYF.

The rearrangement uses TRBV6-1 and TRBJ2-2; D gene ambiguous. Germline assignment: CDR1 MNHNS and CDR2 SASEGT. The V end lost 2 bases, the J end lost 7 bases, and 8 bases lay between the germline ends. The CDR3 totals 13 residues. The CDR3 DNA reads as TGTGCCAGCAGTGAAACGGAGCTCGGGGAGCTGTTTTTT. Its protein is CASSETELGELFF.

This clone was picked up one time. The chain recombines TRBV7-2 with TRBJ2-5, with a possible D match to TRBD2 (5 bases). Trimming took 5 bases from V and 8 from J, leaving 15 bases between them. In germline, CDR1 is SGHTA, CDR2 FQGNSA. The CDR3 contains 13 residues. Here the CDR3 reads CASSLRATGTQYF. For the CDR3, the DNA is TGTGCCAGCAGCCTCCGGGCTACGGGAACCCAGTACTTC.

This CDR3 reads CSVEGLERGYTF. The CDR3 bases are TGCAGCGTTGAGGGACTGGAACGCGGCTACACCTTC. The chain has TRBV29-1 and TRBJ1-2; D is perhaps TRBD1 (5 bases). Per germline, CDR1 SQVTM and CDR2 ANQGSEA. Deletions cut 3 bases from V and 8 bases from J, with 13 bases between. The CDR3 has 12 amino acids. The whole variable domain, filled in from reference TRBV29-1 and TRBJ1-2, reads SAVISQKPSRDICQRGTSLTIQCQVDSQVTMMFWYRQQPGQSLTLIATANQGSEATYESGFVIDKFPISRPNLTFSTLTVSNMSPEDSSIYLCSVEGLERGYTFGSGTRLTVV.

The chain couples TRBV7-2 to TRBJ1-1; TRBD1 aligns across 8 bases. This CDR3 spans 13 amino acids. The V segment lost 0 bases and the J segment 14 bases; nucleotides outside the gene matches: 8. The V gene's germline CDR1 is SGHTA and CDR2 FQGNSA. This CDR3 is CASSLAYRDRSFF. In DNA, the CDR3 is TGTGCCAGCAGCTTAGCATATCGGGACAGGTCGTTCTTT.

The CDR3 DNA follows: TGTGCCACCAGTGGAGGCGCGGGAGGAAGGGATGAGCAGTTCTTC. It is translated as CATSGGAGGRDEQFF. The J gene is TRBJ2-1, the V gene TRBV24-1, with 8 nucleotides matching TRBD2. From germline, CDR1 is KGHDR and CDR2 SFDVKD. The J segment lost 8 bases and the V segment lost 5 bases, leaving 10 bases of the junction unmatched. The CDR3 length is 15 residues.

This clone was detected once. The genes are TRBV2 and TRBJ2-2; 10 bases map to TRBD1. Germline assignment: CDR1 SNHLY and CDR2 FYNNEI. The V and J ends lost 7 bases and 0 bases, in that order; junction bases with no gene match: 2. The CDR3 covers 15 residues. The CDR3 is CASKDRGPNTGELFF. The CDR3 DNA reads as TGTGCCAGCAAAGACAGGGGGCCGAACACCGGGGAGCTGTTTTTT.